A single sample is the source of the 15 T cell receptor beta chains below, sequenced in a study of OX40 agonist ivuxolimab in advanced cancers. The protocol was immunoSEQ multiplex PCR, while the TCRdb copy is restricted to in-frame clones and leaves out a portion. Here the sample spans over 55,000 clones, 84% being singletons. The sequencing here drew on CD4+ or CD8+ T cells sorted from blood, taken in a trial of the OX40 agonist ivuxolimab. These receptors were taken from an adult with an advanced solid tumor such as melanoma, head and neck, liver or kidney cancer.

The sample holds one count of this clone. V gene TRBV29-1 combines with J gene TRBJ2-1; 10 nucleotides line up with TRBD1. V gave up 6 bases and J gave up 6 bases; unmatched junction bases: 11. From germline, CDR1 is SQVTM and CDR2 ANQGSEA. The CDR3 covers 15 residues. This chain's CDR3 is CSVRGGTGVSNEQFF. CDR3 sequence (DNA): TGCAGCGTCCGAGGCGGGACAGGGGTCAGCAATGAGCAGTTCTTC.

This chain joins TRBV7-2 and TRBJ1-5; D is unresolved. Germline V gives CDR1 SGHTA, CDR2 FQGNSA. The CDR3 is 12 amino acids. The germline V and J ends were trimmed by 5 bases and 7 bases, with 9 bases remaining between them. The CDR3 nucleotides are TGTGCCAGCAGCCTTGGGCGACAGCCCCAGCATTTT. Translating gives CASSLGRQPQHF. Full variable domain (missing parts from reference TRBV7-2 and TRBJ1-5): GAGVSQSPSNKVTEKGKDVELRCDPISGHTALYWYRQSLGQGLEFLIYFQGNSAPDKSGLPSDRFSAERTGGSVSTLTIQRTQQEDSAVYLCASSLGRQPQHFGDGTRLSIL.

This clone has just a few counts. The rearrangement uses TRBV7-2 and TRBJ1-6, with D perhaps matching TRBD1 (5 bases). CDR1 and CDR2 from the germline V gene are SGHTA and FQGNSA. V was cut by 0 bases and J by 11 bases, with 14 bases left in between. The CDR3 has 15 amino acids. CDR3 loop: CASSLAWGYRTPLHF. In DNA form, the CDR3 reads TGTGCCAGCAGCTTAGCGTGGGGGTATCGAACACCCCTCCACTTT. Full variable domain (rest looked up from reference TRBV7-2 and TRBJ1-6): GAGVSQSPSNKVTEKGKDVELRCDPISGHTALYWYRQSLGQGLEFLIYFQGNSAPDKSGLPSDRFSAERTGGSVSTLTIQRTQQEDSAVYLCASSLAWGYRTPLHFGNGTRLTVT.

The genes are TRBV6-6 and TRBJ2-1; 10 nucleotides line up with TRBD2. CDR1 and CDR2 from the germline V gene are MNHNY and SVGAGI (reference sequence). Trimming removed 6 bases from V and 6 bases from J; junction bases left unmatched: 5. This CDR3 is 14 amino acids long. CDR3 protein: CASRGRLAGNEQFF. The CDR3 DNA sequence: TGTGCCAGCAGAGGTCGACTAGCGGGCAATGAGCAGTTCTTC.

The CDR3 loop reads CASIGSNQPQHF. In DNA form, the CDR3 reads TGTGCCAGCATAGGGAGCAATCAGCCCCAGCATTTT. The chain recombines TRBV28 with TRBJ1-5; no reliable D call. CDR1 MDHEN and CDR2 SYDVKM come from the germline V gene. CDR3 size: 12 residues. Trimming left V 7 bases short and J 1 base short, with 5 bases between.

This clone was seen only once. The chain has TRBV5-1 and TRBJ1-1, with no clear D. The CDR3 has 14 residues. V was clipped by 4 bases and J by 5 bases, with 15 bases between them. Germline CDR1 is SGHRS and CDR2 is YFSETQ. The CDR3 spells CASSGEGLRTEAFF. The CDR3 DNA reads TGCGCCAGCAGCGGGGAGGGATTAAGGACTGAAGCTTTCTTT.

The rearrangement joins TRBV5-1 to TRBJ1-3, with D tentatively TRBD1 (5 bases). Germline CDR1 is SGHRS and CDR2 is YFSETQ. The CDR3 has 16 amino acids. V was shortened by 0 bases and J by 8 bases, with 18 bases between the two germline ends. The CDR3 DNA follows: TGCGCCAGCAGCTTGGGCGGAGGGGAGACTTCGGACACCATATATTTT. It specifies CASSLGGGETSDTIYF.

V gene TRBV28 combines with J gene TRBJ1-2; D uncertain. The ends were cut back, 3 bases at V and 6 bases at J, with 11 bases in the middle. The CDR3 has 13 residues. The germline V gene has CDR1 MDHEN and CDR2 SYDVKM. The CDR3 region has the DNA TGTGCCAGCAGTTTGAGGACTTTAAATGGCTACACCTTC. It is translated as CASSLRTLNGYTF.

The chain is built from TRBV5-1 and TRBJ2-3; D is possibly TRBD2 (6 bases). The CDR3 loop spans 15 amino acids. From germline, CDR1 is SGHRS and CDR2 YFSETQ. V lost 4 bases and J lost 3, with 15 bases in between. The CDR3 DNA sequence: TGCGCCAGCAGCCTCCGCGGGGTAGGGACAGATACGCAGTATTTT. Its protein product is CASSLRGVGTDTQYF.

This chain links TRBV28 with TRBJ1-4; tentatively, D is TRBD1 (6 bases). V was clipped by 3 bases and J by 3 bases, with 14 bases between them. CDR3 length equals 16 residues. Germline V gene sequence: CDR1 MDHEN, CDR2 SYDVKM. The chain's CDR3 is CASSLSGGWANEKLFF. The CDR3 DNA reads TGTGCCAGCAGTTTGAGCGGGGGCTGGGCTAATGAAAAACTGTTTTTT.

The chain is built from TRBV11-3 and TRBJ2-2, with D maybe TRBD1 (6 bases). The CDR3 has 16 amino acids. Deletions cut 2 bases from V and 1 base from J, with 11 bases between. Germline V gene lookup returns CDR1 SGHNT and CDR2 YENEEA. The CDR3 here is CASSLTWGRNTGELFF. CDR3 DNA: TGTGCCAGCAGCTTAACTTGGGGGCGGAACACCGGGGAGCTGTTTTTT.

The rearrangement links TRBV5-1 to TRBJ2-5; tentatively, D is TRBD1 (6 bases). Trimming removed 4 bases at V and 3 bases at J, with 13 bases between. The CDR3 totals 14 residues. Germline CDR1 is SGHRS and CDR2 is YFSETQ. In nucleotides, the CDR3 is TGCGCCAGCAGCCCCTCGACAGGAAAAGAGACCCAGTACTTC. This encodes CASSPSTGKETQYF.

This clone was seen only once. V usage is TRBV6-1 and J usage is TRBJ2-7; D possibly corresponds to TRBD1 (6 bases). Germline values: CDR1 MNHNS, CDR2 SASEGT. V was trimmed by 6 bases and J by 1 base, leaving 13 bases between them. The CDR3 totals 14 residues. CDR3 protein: CASRIRTVSYEQYF. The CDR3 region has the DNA TGTGCCAGCAGGATTCGGACAGTGTCCTACGAGCAGTACTTC.

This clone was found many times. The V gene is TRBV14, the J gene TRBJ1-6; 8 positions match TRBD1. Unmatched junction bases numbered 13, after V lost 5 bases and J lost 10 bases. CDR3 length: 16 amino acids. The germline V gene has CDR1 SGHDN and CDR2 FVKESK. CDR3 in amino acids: CASSKADRASFSPLHF. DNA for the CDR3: TGTGCCAGCAGCAAAGCGGACAGGGCGAGCTTCTCACCCCTCCACTTT.

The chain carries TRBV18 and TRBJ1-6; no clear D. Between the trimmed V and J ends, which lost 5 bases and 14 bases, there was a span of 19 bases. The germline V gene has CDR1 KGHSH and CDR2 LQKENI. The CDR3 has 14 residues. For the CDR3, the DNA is TGTGCCAGCTCATCTGGACGGATAATTCAGGCCCTCCACTTT. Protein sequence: CASSSGRIIQALHF.